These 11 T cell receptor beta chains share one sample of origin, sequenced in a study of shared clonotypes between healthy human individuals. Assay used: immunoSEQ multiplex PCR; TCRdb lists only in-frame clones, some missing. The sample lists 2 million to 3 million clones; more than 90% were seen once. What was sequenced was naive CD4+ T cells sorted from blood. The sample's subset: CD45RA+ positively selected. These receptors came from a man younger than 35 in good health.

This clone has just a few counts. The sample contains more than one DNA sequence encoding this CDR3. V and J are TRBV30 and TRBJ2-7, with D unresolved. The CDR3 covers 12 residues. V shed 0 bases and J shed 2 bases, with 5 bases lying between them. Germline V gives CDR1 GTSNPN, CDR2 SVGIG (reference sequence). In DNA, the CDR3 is TGTGCCTGGAGTGTACTACCCTACGAGCAGTACTTC. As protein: CAWSVLPYEQYF.

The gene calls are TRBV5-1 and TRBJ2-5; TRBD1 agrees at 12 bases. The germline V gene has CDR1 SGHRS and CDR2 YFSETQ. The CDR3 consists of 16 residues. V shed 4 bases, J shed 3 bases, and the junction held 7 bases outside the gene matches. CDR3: CASSVGTGGEEETQYF. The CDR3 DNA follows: TGCGCCAGCAGCGTGGGGACAGGGGGCGAGGAAGAGACCCAGTACTTC.

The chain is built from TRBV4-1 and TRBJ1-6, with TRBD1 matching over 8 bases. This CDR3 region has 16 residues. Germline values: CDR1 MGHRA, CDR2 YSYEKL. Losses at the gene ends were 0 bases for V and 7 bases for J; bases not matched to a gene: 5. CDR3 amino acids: CASSQDQRQGNSPLHF. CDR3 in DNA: TGCGCCAGCAGCCAAGATCAAAGACAGGGGAATTCACCCCTCCACTTT.

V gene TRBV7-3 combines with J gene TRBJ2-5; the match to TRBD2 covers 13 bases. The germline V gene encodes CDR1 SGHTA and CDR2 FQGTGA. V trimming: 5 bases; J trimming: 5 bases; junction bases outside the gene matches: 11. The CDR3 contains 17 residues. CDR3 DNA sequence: TGTGCCAGCAGCCCCCGGGGGGGGACTAGCGGGACCGAGACCCAGTACTTC. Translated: CASSPRGGTSGTETQYF.

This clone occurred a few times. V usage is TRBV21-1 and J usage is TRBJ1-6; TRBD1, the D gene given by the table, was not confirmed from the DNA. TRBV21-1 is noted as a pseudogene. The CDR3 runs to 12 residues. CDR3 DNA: TGTGCCAGCAGCTCAGGGTACTCACCCCTCCACTTT. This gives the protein CASSSGYSPLHF.

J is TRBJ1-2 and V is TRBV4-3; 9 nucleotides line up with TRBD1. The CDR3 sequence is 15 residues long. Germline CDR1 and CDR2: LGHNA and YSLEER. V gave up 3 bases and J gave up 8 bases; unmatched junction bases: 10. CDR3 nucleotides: TGCGCCAGCAGCCAGGAGGGACAGGGTCGCGGGGGCTACACCTTC. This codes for CASSQEGQGRGGYTF.

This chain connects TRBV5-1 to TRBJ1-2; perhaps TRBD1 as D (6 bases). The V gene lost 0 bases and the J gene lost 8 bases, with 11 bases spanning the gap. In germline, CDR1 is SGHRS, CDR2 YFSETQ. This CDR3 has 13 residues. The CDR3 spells CASSLVTGGGYTF. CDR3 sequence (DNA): TGCGCCAGCAGCTTGGTGACAGGTGGCGGCTACACCTTC.

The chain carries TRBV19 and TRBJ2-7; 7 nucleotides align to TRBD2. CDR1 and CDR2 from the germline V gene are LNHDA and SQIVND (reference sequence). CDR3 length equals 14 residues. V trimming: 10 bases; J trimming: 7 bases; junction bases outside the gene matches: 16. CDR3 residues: CATLAGGFLEEQYF. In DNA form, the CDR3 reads TGTGCCACGTTAGCGGGCGGATTTCTAGAAGAGCAGTACTTC.

The CDR3, as DNA: TGTGCCAGCAGCGGTAGCGGGTTCCTCACAGATACGCAGTATTTT. This encodes CASSGSGFLTDTQYF. The V gene is TRBV9, the J gene TRBJ2-3, with 7 bases aligning to TRBD2. Germline V CDR1 and CDR2: SGDLS, YYNGEE. This CDR3 contains 15 residues. The V gene end was trimmed by 3 bases and the J gene end by 2 bases; junction bases not matched to a gene: 6.

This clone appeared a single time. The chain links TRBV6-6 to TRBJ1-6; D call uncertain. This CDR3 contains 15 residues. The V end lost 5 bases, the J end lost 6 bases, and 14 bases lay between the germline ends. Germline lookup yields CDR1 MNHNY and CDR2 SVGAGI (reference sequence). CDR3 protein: CASSLSGSPNSPLHF. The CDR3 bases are TGTGCCAGCAGTCTCTCAGGATCCCCTAATTCACCCCTCCACTTT.

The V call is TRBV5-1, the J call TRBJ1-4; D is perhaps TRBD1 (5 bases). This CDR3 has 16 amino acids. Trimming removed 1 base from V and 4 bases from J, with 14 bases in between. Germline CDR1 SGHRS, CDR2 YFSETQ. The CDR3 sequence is CASSLPLGTDNEKLFF. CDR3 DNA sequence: TGCGCCAGCAGCTTGCCCCTAGGGACGGATAATGAAAAACTGTTTTTT. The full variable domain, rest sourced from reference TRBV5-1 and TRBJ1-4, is KAGVTQTPRYLIKTRGQQVTLSCSPISGHRSVSWYQQTPGQGLQFLFEYFSETQRNKGNFPGRFSGRQFSNSRSEMNVSTLELGDSALYLCASSLPLGTDNEKLFFGSGTQLSVL.